The 32 T cell receptor beta chains below were found in one sample sequenced in a study of shared clonotypes between healthy human individuals. Only in-frame clones appear in the TCRdb table, and some are missing; sequencing was by immunoSEQ multiplex PCR. The table includes a few million clones, roughly nine tenths detected once. Sequencing was carried out using naive CD4+ T cells sorted from blood. The subset was: CD45RA+ positively selected. These receptors were collected from a man aged 18 to 29 in good health.

This clone was counted between two and nine times. The rearrangement uses TRBV6-1 and TRBJ1-5; D not certain. Trimming stripped 1 base from V and 7 bases from J, with 14 bases between. The CDR3 length is 15 residues. Germline V gives CDR1 MNHNS, CDR2 SASEGT. DNA for the CDR3: TGTGCCAGCAGTGAAGGAGGCGGTCCGCGGCAGCCCCAGCATTTT. It codes for CASSEGGGPRQPQHF.

This clone was counted between two and nine times. The V call is TRBV21-1, the J call TRBJ1-5. TRBV21-1 is a pseudogene locus. This CDR3 is 17 amino acids long. CDR3 sequence: CASSKREPGKQVGPQHF. DNA for the CDR3: TGTGCCAGCAGCAAGAGGGAGCCGGGTAAGCAGGTAGGGCCCCAGCATTTT.

The chain uses TRBV19 and TRBJ2-5; 7 bases match TRBD2. This CDR3 has 16 residues. Trimming removed 4 bases from V and 5 bases from J; junction bases left unmatched: 13. CDR1 and CDR2 from the germline V gene are LNHDA and SQIVND (reference sequence). The CDR3 DNA is TGTGCCAGTAGTAGAACGACCGGGACCGGGAGGGAGACCCAGTACTTC. This translates into CASSRTTGTGRETQYF. The variable domain in full, completed from reference TRBV19 and TRBJ2-5, reads DGGITQSPKYLFRKEGQNVTLSCEQNLNHDAMYWYRQDPGQGLRLIYYSQIVNDFQKGDIAEGYSVSREKKESFPLTVTSAQKNPTAFYLCASSRTTGTGRETQYFGPGTRLLVL.

The chain uses TRBV19 and TRBJ2-7; TRBD1 agrees at 10 bases. After removal of 5 bases from V and 2 bases from J, the junction contained 9 bases not matched to a gene. This CDR3 has 16 residues. Germline CDR1 and CDR2: LNHDA and SQIVND (reference sequence). In DNA form, the CDR3 reads TGTGCCAGTAGTCCGCTGGGACAGGGGATTCCCTACGAGCAGTACTTC. It is translated as CASSPLGQGIPYEQYF.

The genes are TRBV7-9 and TRBJ2-1; D not resolved. The germline V gene has CDR1 SEHNR and CDR2 FQNEAQ (reference sequence). The CDR3 is made up of 15 amino acids. Trimming cost V 5 bases and J 7 bases, with 18 bases left between them. The CDR3 loop reads CASSPEGATLNEQFF. CDR3 bases: TGTGCCAGCAGCCCCGAAGGAGCGACCCTAAATGAGCAGTTCTTC. Together with reference TRBV7-9 and TRBJ2-1, the CDR3 gives the full variable domain: DTGVSQNPRHKITKRGQNVTFRCDPISEHNRLYWYRQTLGQGPEFLTYFQNEAQLEKSRLLSDRFSAERPKGSFSTLEIQRTEQGDSAMYLCASSPEGATLNEQFFGPGTRLTVL.

This clone has only one observation. The genes are TRBV2 and TRBJ2-5; the D gene is possibly TRBD2 (6 bases). The CDR3 loop spans 16 amino acids. Germline V lookup: CDR1 SNHLY, CDR2 FYNNEI. With 2 bases removed from V and 9 bases from J, the gap between germline ends came to 22 bases. CDR3 in amino acids: CASSEYGPDYLPAQYF. The DNA of the CDR3 is TGTGCCAGCAGTGAATATGGGCCGGACTACCTGCCTGCCCAGTACTTC.

Note on this clone: Other DNA variants within this sample encode the same CDR3. V gene TRBV28 combines with J gene TRBJ1-2; 7 bases align to TRBD1. Germline loops: CDR1 MDHEN, CDR2 SYDVKM. This CDR3 spans 12 amino acids. The J segment lost 8 bases and the V segment lost 5 bases, leaving 5 bases of the junction unmatched. The CDR3 nucleotides read TGTGCCAGCAGTCGACAGGGAGGGGGCTACACCTTC. It is translated as CASSRQGGGYTF.

The chain joins TRBV7-2 to TRBJ2-1; D is unresolved. Germline V gene data show CDR1 as SGHTA and CDR2 as FQGNSA. The CDR3 has 17 amino acids. V gave up 4 bases and J gave up 1 base, with 17 bases separating them. The CDR3 bases are TGTGCCAGCAGCTATTATTGGGTAGCAGCATCCTACAATGAGCAGTTCTTC. Protein product: CASSYYWVAASYNEQFF.

A note on this clone: Additional DNA sequences in this sample encode the identical CDR3. The gene calls are TRBV18 and TRBJ2-1; 8 bases line up with TRBD2. The CDR3 is made up of 15 amino acids. Germline trimming cut 3 bases from V and 2 bases from J; bases unmatched to any gene: 3. Looked up from germline, CDR1 is KGHSH and CDR2 is LQKENI. CDR3 sequence (DNA): TGTGCCAGCTCACCTGGACTAGCAGCCTACAATGAGCAGTTCTTC. It codes for CASSPGLAAYNEQFF.

The chain recombines TRBV5-1 with TRBJ1-1; D is unresolved. Germline V gene sequence: CDR1 SGHRS, CDR2 YFSETQ. Trimming left V 4 bases short and J 3 bases short, with 10 bases between. The CDR3 is 13 residues long. The CDR3 DNA follows: TGCGCCAGCAGCGTAATGCCAGACACTGAAGCTTTCTTT. Translating it yields CASSVMPDTEAFF.

Worth noting for this clone: Within the sample, other DNA sequences also encode this same CDR3. CDR3 coding DNA: TGTGCCATCAGCTTAGGACAAGGCACAGATACGCAGTATTTT. Its translation: CAISLGQGTDTQYF. V gene TRBV10-3 combines with J gene TRBJ2-3; tentatively, D is TRBD1 (5 bases). The germline gives CDR1 ENHRY, CDR2 SYGVKD. This CDR3 is 14 amino acids long. The V gene lost 6 bases and the J gene lost 1 base, with 11 bases spanning the gap.

The chain links TRBV29-1 to TRBJ1-3, with 8 positions matching TRBD1. The CDR3 is 17 amino acids. The germline V gene has CDR1 SQVTM and CDR2 ANQGSEA. The V gene end was trimmed by 4 bases and the J gene end by 0 bases; junction bases not matched to a gene: 11. The CDR3 DNA reads TGCAGCGTTGGGATCCGGGACAGGAAAAACTCTGGAAACACCATATATTTT. It yields the protein CSVGIRDRKNSGNTIYF.

The chain uses TRBV20-1 and TRBJ2-7; D gene unclear. Looked up from germline, CDR1 is DFQATT and CDR2 is SNEGSKA (reference sequence). This CDR3 has 11 residues. With 7 bases removed from V and 3 bases from J, the gap between germline ends came to 10 bases. The CDR3 nucleotides are TGCAGTGTACCGGAGTACTACGAGCAGTACTTC. As protein: CSVPEYYEQYF.

Remarks on this clone: Other nucleotide sequences in the sample specify the same CDR3. J is TRBJ2-7 and V is TRBV6-1, with D unresolved. The ends were cut back, 2 bases at V and 7 bases at J, with 6 bases in the middle. Looked up from germline, CDR1 is MNHNS and CDR2 is SASEGT. The CDR3 loop spans 11 amino acids. The CDR3 DNA follows: TGTGCCAGCAGTGAACAAGGAGAGCAGTACTTC. Its protein product is CASSEQGEQYF.

CDR3 sequence reads: CASSLEGGTSAGYGYTF. Written as DNA, the CDR3 is TGTGCCAGCAGTTTGGAGGGGGGAACGTCGGCAGGCTATGGCTACACCTTC. V usage is TRBV28 and J usage is TRBJ1-2; D is possibly TRBD1 (6 bases). The CDR3 sequence is 17 residues long. V was trimmed by 3 bases and J by 4 bases, leaving 21 bases between them. CDR1 is MDHEN, CDR2 SYDVKM, per germline.

The V and J genes are TRBV5-4 and TRBJ2-5, with TRBD2 matching 9 bases. Trimming took 2 bases from V and 5 from J; bases not matched to a gene: 4. This CDR3 spans 14 amino acids. CDR1 SGHNT and CDR2 YYREEE come from the germline V gene (reference sequence). The CDR3 sequence: CASSFGTSFETQYF. The CDR3 DNA is TGTGCCAGCAGCTTTGGGACTAGCTTTGAGACCCAGTACTTC.

The CDR3 sequence is CASSLVGKSGQETQYF. CDR3 nucleotides: TGCGCCAGCAGCTTGGTAGGGAAGAGTGGCCAAGAGACCCAGTACTTC. This rearrangement joins TRBV5-1 to TRBJ2-5; no firm D call. Deletions cut 0 bases from V and 1 base from J, with 13 bases between. The CDR3 spans 16 residues. The germline CDR1 and CDR2 sequences are SGHRS and YFSETQ. The whole variable domain, filled in from reference TRBV5-1 and TRBJ2-5, reads KAGVTQTPRYLIKTRGQQVTLSCSPISGHRSVSWYQQTPGQGLQFLFEYFSETQRNKGNFPGRFSGRQFSNSRSEMNVSTLELGDSALYLCASSLVGKSGQETQYFGPGTRLLVL.

The chain recombines TRBV7-6 with TRBJ1-5, with 8 bases fitting TRBD1. The CDR3 has 14 amino acids. V was clipped by 3 bases and J by 2 bases; unmatched bases: 0. CDR1 and CDR2 from the germline V gene are SGHVS and FNYEAQ. The CDR3 DNA reads as TGTGCCAGCAGCTTGACAGGGGGCAATCAGCCCCAGCATTTT. It encodes CASSLTGGNQPQHF.

This clone was seen only once. Other DNA sequences of this sample code for an identical CDR3. The chain uses TRBV18 and TRBJ2-7, with D possibly TRBD2 on 6 matching bases. Deletions cut 3 bases from V and 3 bases from J, with 6 bases between. In germline, CDR1 is KGHSH, CDR2 LQKENI. This CDR3 has 12 amino acids. The CDR3 nucleotides are TGTGCCAGCTCACCGGGACTCTACGAGCAGTACTTC. It translates to CASSPGLYEQYF.

The J gene is TRBJ1-1, the V gene TRBV7-2; the match to TRBD1 covers 7 bases. Germline CDR1 SGHTA, CDR2 FQGNSA. Trimming at V came to 5 bases and at J to 1 base, leaving 7 bases not matched to a gene. CDR3 length equals 15 residues. CDR3 sequence (DNA): TGTGCCAGCAGCGAAGAGGGGACAGCGAACACTGAAGCTTTCTTT. Translation: CASSEEGTANTEAFF. Looking up the rest from reference TRBV7-2 and TRBJ1-1 gives the full variable domain: GAGVSQSPSNKVTEKGKDVELRCDPISGHTALYWYRQSLGQGLEFLIYFQGNSAPDKSGLPSDRFSAERTGGSVSTLTIQRTQQEDSAVYLCASSEEGTANTEAFFGQGTRLTVV.

The rearrangement joins TRBV6-5 to TRBJ1-2, with D perhaps matching TRBD1 (6 bases). This CDR3 spans 14 amino acids. In germline, CDR1 is MNHEY, CDR2 SVGAGI. V shed 8 bases and J shed 7 bases, with 20 bases lying between them. The CDR3 sequence: CASRTARGAFGYTF. CDR3 DNA: TGTGCCAGCCGAACCGCTCGGGGGGCGTTTGGCTACACCTTC.

In this sample, this clone turned up a few times. The J gene is TRBJ1-6, the V gene TRBV9; D unresolved. The CDR3 contains 15 residues. From germline, CDR1 is SGDLS and CDR2 YYNGEE. V was cut by 4 bases and J by 5 bases, with 13 bases left in between. CDR3 sequence: CASSPTGRNNSPLHF. The CDR3, as DNA: TGTGCCAGCAGCCCCACCGGCAGGAATAATTCACCCCTCCACTTT. The full variable domain, its missing parts supplied by reference TRBV9 and TRBJ1-6, is DSGVTQTPKHLITATGQRVTLRCSPRSGDLSVYWYQQSLDQGLQFLIQYYNGEERAKGNILERFSAQQFPDLHSELNLSSLELGDSALYFCASSPTGRNNSPLHFGNGTRLTVT.

This chain links TRBV7-2 with TRBJ1-6; a weak D match, TRBD1 (5 bases). Looked up from germline, CDR1 is SGHTA and CDR2 is FQGNSA. V was clipped by 2 bases and J by 14 bases, with 13 bases between them. This CDR3 has 13 amino acids. In DNA, the CDR3 is TGTGCCAGCAGCTTAAATGGGAAACAGGCCCTCCACTTT. Its translation: CASSLNGKQALHF. The entire variable domain, with the rest obtained from reference TRBV7-2 and TRBJ1-6, is as follows: GAGVSQSPSNKVTEKGKDVELRCDPISGHTALYWYRQSLGQGLEFLIYFQGNSAPDKSGLPSDRFSAERTGGSVSTLTIQRTQQEDSAVYLCASSLNGKQALHFGNGTRLTVT.

This chain connects TRBV7-2 to TRBJ1-2; D is possibly TRBD1 (5 bases). V dropped 0 bases and J dropped 11 bases, with 13 bases sitting between them. The V gene's germline CDR1 is SGHTA and CDR2 FQGNSA. The CDR3 is 13 residues long. The CDR3 nucleotides are TGTGCCAGCAGCTTAGCCACCCTACAGGATTACACCTTC. Its protein product is CASSLATLQDYTF. The full variable domain, in which reference TRBV7-2 and TRBJ1-2 provide the parts outside the CDR3, is GAGVSQSPSNKVTEKGKDVELRCDPISGHTALYWYRQSLGQGLEFLIYFQGNSAPDKSGLPSDRFSAERTGGSVSTLTIQRTQQEDSAVYLCASSLATLQDYTFGSGTRLTVV.

The table lists this clone with a count of one. The chain has TRBV9 and TRBJ2-1, with 8 bases matching TRBD2. Germline CDR1 reads SGDLS; CDR2 reads YYNGEE. The CDR3 spans 15 residues. V dropped 0 bases and J dropped 8; count of bases not matched to a gene: 7. The CDR3 here is CASSVESGGPHEQFF. Written as DNA, the CDR3 is TGTGCCAGCAGCGTAGAGTCGGGAGGGCCACATGAGCAGTTCTTC. Full variable domain (remainder filled in from reference TRBV9 and TRBJ2-1): DSGVTQTPKHLITATGQRVTLRCSPRSGDLSVYWYQQSLDQGLQFLIQYYNGEERAKGNILERFSAQQFPDLHSELNLSSLELGDSALYFCASSVESGGPHEQFFGPGTRLTVL.

The chain's CDR3 is CASSWGGQGWSYNSPLHF. As DNA, the CDR3 is TGTGCCAGCAGTTGGGGGGGACAGGGGTGGTCCTATAATTCACCCCTCCACTTT. The chain couples TRBV27 to TRBJ1-6; 10 nucleotides align to TRBD1. The germline V gene has CDR1 MNHEY and CDR2 SMNVEV (reference sequence). There are 18 residues in the CDR3. The junction had 7 bases not matched to a gene; V was cut back by 4 bases and J by 1 base.

Regarding this clone: Other nucleotide sequences in the sample specify the same CDR3. This rearrangement joins TRBV5-1 to TRBJ1-1; D is possibly TRBD1 (6 bases). This CDR3 has 13 amino acids. Per the germline V gene, CDR1 is SGHRS and CDR2 is YFSETQ. V gave up 5 bases and J gave up 3 bases, with 11 bases separating them. The CDR3, as DNA: TGCGCCAGCAGTCGTTCAGGGGACACTGAAGCTTTCTTT. Translating it yields CASSRSGDTEAFF.

Details on this clone: This same CDR3 is encoded by further DNA sequences in the sample. The chain is built from TRBV18 and TRBJ2-7; D is possibly TRBD2 (6 bases). V dropped 4 bases and J dropped 7 bases, with 14 bases sitting between them. Per the germline V gene, CDR1 is KGHSH and CDR2 is LQKENI. This CDR3 spans 13 amino acids. CDR3 loop: CASSLREGGEQYF. The CDR3 DNA reads as TGTGCCAGCTCACTGCGGGAAGGTGGAGAGCAGTACTTC.

V gene TRBV18 combines with J gene TRBJ2-2, with D possibly called TRBD1 or TRBD2 (5 bases each). V was cut by 2 bases and J by 7 bases, with 17 bases left in between. Germline V gives CDR1 KGHSH, CDR2 LQKENI. The CDR3 loop spans 16 amino acids. The CDR3 reads CASSPSVRERSGELFF. The DNA for the CDR3 is TGTGCCAGCTCACCATCGGTCAGGGAGCGGAGCGGGGAGCTGTTTTTT.

This clone was seen more than once but under ten times. The genes are TRBV28 and TRBJ1-1; 7 positions match TRBD1. Per germline, CDR1 MDHEN and CDR2 SYDVKM. This CDR3 is built from 15 residues. Trimming at V came to 5 bases and at J to 1 base, leaving 7 bases not matched to a gene. This CDR3 is CASSTVDRANTEAFF. Written as DNA, the CDR3 is TGTGCCAGCAGTACCGTAGACAGGGCGAACACTGAAGCTTTCTTT.

The V gene is TRBV7-3, the J gene TRBJ2-1, with TRBD1 identical over 8 bases. CDR3 length: 15 amino acids. Germline V gene data show CDR1 as SGHTA and CDR2 as FQGTGA. J lost 4 bases, V lost 5 bases, and 7 bases had no gene match. CDR3: CASSPDRAVYNEQFF. Here the CDR3 DNA reads TGTGCCAGCAGCCCGGACAGGGCTGTGTACAATGAGCAGTTCTTC.

The J gene is TRBJ1-2, the V gene TRBV5-1; 10 nucleotides agree with TRBD1. V lost 3 bases to trimming and J lost 4 bases; unmatched junction nucleotides: 6. This CDR3 has 15 residues. Germline V lookup: CDR1 SGHRS, CDR2 YFSETQ. CDR3 protein: CASSSGTGEPYGYTF. CDR3 bases: TGCGCCAGCAGCTCCGGGACAGGGGAACCCTATGGCTACACCTTC.